This TCR beta chain was recovered during a study of T-cell memory formation after mild COVID-19. Germline V gene sequence: CDR1 MGHDK, CDR2 SYGVNS. V lost 6 bases and J lost 2, with 17 bases in between. The CDR3 is made up of 15 amino acids. A 5'RACE reaction primed in the constant segment made cDNA libraries of TCR alpha and TCR beta, and these carried sample barcodes and UMIs. TCRdb re-called the 5' RACE reads with MiXCR, one entry per CDR3 protein. Of roughly 200,000 distinct CDR3 sequences listed, about a fifth are singletons. With respect to this clonotype: Its target is unknown.

Study-wide findings and caveats: CD4+ contracting clones lay mainly in CM and EM, CD8+ ones in EMRA. Some responding clones appeared in pre-infection memory, suggesting cross-reactive memory joined.

This TCR derives from an adult woman who had mild COVID-19 (a few samples of this study predate the infection). Cell type and time point are not known. Input material: PBMCs or a T cell subset sorted from them (not recorded which). The V call is TRBV25-1, the J call TRBJ2-7, with D perhaps matching TRBD2 (6 bases). The DNA for the CDR3 is TGTGCCAGCAGGGGCCTGATGGGGGAGGCCTACGAGCAGTACTTC. Translation: CASRGLMGEAYEQYF.